This T cell receptor beta chain was found in a study of shared clonotypes between healthy human individuals. Trimming removed 0 bases from V and 2 bases from J, with 7 bases in between. The CDR3 is made up of 14 amino acids. Germline CDR1 and CDR2: ENHRY and SYGVKD. The naive CD8 subset, CD45RO-negative cells positively selected for CCR7, excluded terminally differentiated effector memory CD45RA+ cells. Study-wide results and caveats: Larger estimated richness was generally seen in naive subsets than in memory subsets. Clonotypes which were not shared had lower generation probabilities than clonotypes that all four donors shared. It was expected that sequencing depth would affect clonotype sharing among donors.

Every immunoSEQ plate was one replicate of a subset's evenly spread DNA. Libraries were prepared by immunoSEQ multiplex PCR; TCRdb keeps only in-frame clonotypes and omits some of them. Of about 2.1 million clones in the sample, 90% to 95% are singletons; the top ten hold about 1.5%. On this clone: Its antigen is unknown.

The sequencing input was naive CD8+ T cells from PBMCs. The rearrangement links TRBV10-3 to TRBJ2-5; D gene unclear. The source of this sequence is a man aged 18 to 30 in good health. Some clones in this sample may be carry-over from other donors' samples. CDR3 residues: CAISESAVQETQYF. The DNA for the CDR3 is TGTGCCATCAGTGAGTCCGCGGTGCAAGAGACCCAGTACTTC.